The TCR beta chain described here comes from a study of blood T cell repertoires in COVID-19. In the original processing: Using reference gene primer amplification, nucleated cell counts were estimated. The repertoire was sequenced with immunoSEQ multiplex PCR; TCRdb's copy has only in-frame clones and lacks some. The DNA gave D and trimming, while V, J and clone size come from that table. Seen here are approximately 470,000 clones, roughly 87% observed once, and the top ten hold under 0.85%. The source is a woman aged 18-29 years who had recovered from COVID-19. Sequences were obtained from PBMCs or T cells enriched from blood (not recorded which).

CDR3 protein: CAWSPGQGTGELFF. Here the CDR3 DNA reads TGTGCCTGGAGCCCGGGACAGGGGACCGGGGAGCTGTTTTTT. The J gene is TRBJ2-2, the V gene TRBV30, with 10 bases lining up with TRBD1. Trimming cost V 3 bases and J 5 bases; bases outside gene matches: 3. Germline CDR1 and CDR2: GTSNPN and SVGIG (reference sequence). The CDR3 loop spans 14 amino acids.